The 14 T cell receptor beta chains given below trace back to one sample, sequenced in a study of blood T cell repertoires in COVID-19 (dated by TCRdb to 2020 to 2021). Receptor amplification or capture employed the immunoSEQ multiplex PCR assay. The clones in this table, taken by TCRdb from immuneACCESS, are in-frame only. Not every clone is retained; where verified, under half of the shortfall comes from an unresolved V gene, and the cause of the rest is unknown. For this sample the table gives hundreds of thousands of clones, of which around nine tenths were detected only once. The biggest ten clones account for less than 3.5% of the sample. Input material: peripheral blood. These TCRs come from a woman under 30 who had recovered from COVID-19.

V is TRBV9 and J is TRBJ2-1; 12 bases are shared with TRBD2. The germline gives CDR1 SGDLS, CDR2 YYNGEE. CDR3 length equals 15 residues. V trimming: 5 bases; J trimming: 10 bases; junction bases outside the gene matches: 10. DNA of the CDR3: TGTGCCAGCAGGGAAGGGACTAGCGGGCCGGGGGAGCAGTTCTTC. This gives the protein CASREGTSGPGEQFF.

The chain uses TRBV6-5 and TRBJ2-1; the D gene is possibly TRBD1 (5 bases). Germline V lookup: CDR1 MNHEY, CDR2 SVGAGI. Trimming cost V 2 bases and J 7 bases, with 12 bases left between them. The CDR3 loop spans 14 amino acids. CDR3 loop: CASSYKGRINEQFF. The CDR3 nucleotides read TGTGCCAGCAGTTACAAGGGGCGTATTAATGAGCAGTTCTTC.

This chain joins TRBV11-2 and TRBJ2-7, with D possibly matching TRBD1 (6 bases). The CDR3 covers 13 residues. Trimming pared 1 base from V and 3 bases from J, leaving 7 bases between. In germline, CDR1 is SGHAT, CDR2 FQNNGV. In DNA form, the CDR3 reads TGTGCCAGCAGCTTAGCCAGGGGCTACGAGCAGTACGTC. Its protein product is CASSLARGYEQYV.

This clone has just one count. This chain links TRBV5-1 with TRBJ1-3; D is ambiguous. With 4 bases removed from V and 2 bases from J, the gap between germline ends came to 13 bases. In germline, CDR1 is SGHRS, CDR2 YFSETQ. The length of the CDR3 is 15 residues. Here the CDR3 DNA reads TGCGCCAGCAGCGGCCAGGAAACCGCTGGAAACACCATATATTTT. Protein sequence: CASSGQETAGNTIYF.

The rearrangement uses TRBV2 and TRBJ1-1; D remains unclear. There are 13 residues in the CDR3. CDR1 SNHLY and CDR2 FYNNEI come from the germline V gene. With 9 bases removed from V and 3 bases from J, the gap between germline ends came to 14 bases. Written as DNA, the CDR3 is TGTGCCAGTTCCCGGGAAAGGGACACTGAAGCTTTCTTT. Residues: CASSRERDTEAFF.

The chain is built from TRBV2 and TRBJ2-5; 10 positions match TRBD2. With V trimmed by 6 bases and J by 1 base, 5 bases remained unmatched. The CDR3 runs to 15 residues. Germline lookup yields CDR1 SNHLY and CDR2 FYNNEI. The CDR3 DNA reads TGTGCCAGCAGGGAGGGACTAGCGTTCCAAGAGACCCAGTACTTC. Its protein is CASREGLAFQETQYF. Variable domain in full (rest from reference TRBV2 and TRBJ2-5): EPEVTQTPSHQVTQMGQEVILRCVPISNHLYFYWYRQILGQKVEFLVSFYNNEISEKSEIFDDQFSVERPDGSNFTLKIRSTKLEDSAMYFCASREGLAFQETQYFGPGTRLLVL.

The V and J genes are TRBV28 and TRBJ2-5; D is undetermined. CDR3 size: 11 residues. Trimming removed 4 bases at V and 3 bases at J, with 3 bases between. Germline V gene data show CDR1 as MDHEN and CDR2 as SYDVKM. Written as DNA, the CDR3 is TGTGCCAGCAGTTCTGAAGAGACCCAGTACTTC. Protein: CASSSEETQYF.

The V call is TRBV12-5, the J call TRBJ2-4; D may be TRBD1 (5 bases). This CDR3 comprises 16 residues. V was cut by 6 bases and J by 0 bases, with 15 bases left in between. CDR1 and CDR2 from the germline V gene are LGHNT and FRNRAP. The CDR3 nucleotides read TGTGCTAGTGGCCGGAGCAGGGATTTAGCCAAAAACATTCAGTACTTC. This translates into CASGRSRDLAKNIQYF.

The J gene is TRBJ2-7, the V gene TRBV28; 11 bases agree with TRBD2. Germline V gene sequence: CDR1 MDHEN, CDR2 SYDVKM. V shed 8 bases and J 1 base; nucleotides not matched to a gene: 10. The CDR3 covers 16 residues. CDR3 amino acids: CASRGGLAGGSYEQYV. The CDR3 DNA reads TGTGCCAGCCGAGGGGGCCTAGCGGGAGGATCCTACGAGCAGTACGTC.

Notes on this clone: Other nucleotide sequences in the sample specify the same CDR3. V gene TRBV5-1 combines with J gene TRBJ2-2, with 7 bases identical to TRBD1. The CDR3 spans 16 residues. CDR1 is SGHRS, CDR2 YFSETQ, per germline. V shed 0 bases, J shed 0 bases, and the junction held 2 bases outside the gene matches. The CDR3 sequence: CASSLGQGPNTGELFF. The DNA of the CDR3 is TGCGCCAGCAGCTTGGGACAGGGTCCGAACACCGGGGAGCTGTTTTTT.

The rearrangement joins TRBV5-5 to TRBJ1-1, with a possible D match to TRBD1 (6 bases). Germline V gives CDR1 SGHKS, CDR2 YYEKEE (reference sequence). V lost 0 bases and J 5 bases, leaving 17 bases between the germline ends. The CDR3 is 16 residues long. CDR3 protein: CASSLAGARVKTEAFF. In nucleotides, the CDR3 is TGTGCCAGCAGCTTGGCAGGGGCGCGGGTTAAGACTGAAGCTTTCTTT.

The V gene is TRBV24-1, the J gene TRBJ1-2; D might be TRBD1 (5 bases). Trimming removed 2 bases from V and 6 bases from J, with 9 bases in between. The CDR3 has 13 amino acids. CDR1 KGHDR and CDR2 SFDVKD come from the germline V gene. The CDR3: CATSDSGIHGYTF. DNA for the CDR3: TGTGCCACCAGTGATTCAGGGATCCATGGCTACACCTTC.

The gene calls are TRBV9 and TRBJ1-2; TRBD1 matches at 7 bases. Unmatched junction bases numbered 10, after V lost 0 bases and J lost 8 bases. The germline V gene has CDR1 SGDLS and CDR2 YYNGEE. The CDR3 sequence is 15 residues long. CDR3 nucleotides: TGTGCCAGCAGCGTAGTCACGACAGGGCTTGGCGGCTACACCTTC. It specifies CASSVVTTGLGGYTF.

The rearrangement links TRBV9 to TRBJ2-1; D may be TRBD1 (5 bases). This CDR3 has 12 amino acids. CDR1 and CDR2 from the germline V gene are SGDLS and YYNGEE. The V gene lost 5 bases and the J gene lost 4 bases, with 7 bases spanning the gap. CDR3 nucleotide sequence: TGTGCCAGCAGTCCAGGGTACAATGAGCAGTTCTTC. This encodes CASSPGYNEQFF.